Below, 12 T cell receptor beta chains from the same sample are listed, as sequenced in a study of post-analysis software for immune sequencing data. Study-wide results and limits: Compared with controls, patients had more of five TRBV segments, including TRBV5-6, TRBV5-1 and TRBV20-1.

These TCRs are of unknown antigen specificity. cDNA libraries of TCR beta carried unique molecular identifiers. TCRdb itself ran the PCR reads through MiXCR, one entry per CDR3 protein. The profile shows 550,000 to 700,000 distinct CDR3 sequences, about 40% of them singletons. Material: blood. The receptors come from a girl between 10 and 17 years old with multiple sclerosis.

This chain links TRBV4-1 with TRBJ1-2; 7 nucleotides line up with TRBD1. The CDR3 loop spans 17 amino acids. CDR1 and CDR2 from the germline V gene are MGHRA and YSYEKL. The V and J ends lost 3 bases and 3 bases, in that order; junction bases with no gene match: 13. In DNA, the CDR3 is TGCGCCAGCAGCCAGGTTACCGGGACAGCAAGCCACTATGGCTACACCTTC. Translated, it gives CASSQVTGTASHYGYTF.

The chain has TRBV29-1 and TRBJ2-7; perhaps TRBD2 as D (6 bases). Between the trimmed V and J ends, which lost 7 bases and 4 bases, there was a span of 20 bases. Germline CDR1 and CDR2: SQVTM and ANQGSEA. This CDR3 is built from 14 residues. CDR3 residues: CSATGGLAGYEQYF. CDR3 sequence (DNA): TGCAGCGCCACCGGCGGGCTGGCGGGATACGAGCAGTACTTC.

This clonotype was seen a few times. This chain uses TRBV6-5 with TRBJ2-7, with 8 bases identical to TRBD2. The DNA end favors TRBJ2-5, so the J call may be wrong. Germline values: CDR1 MNHEY, CDR2 SVGAGI. This CDR3 has 16 amino acids. This CDR3 is CASKRGGHKIQETQYF. CDR3 in DNA: TGTGCCAGTAAACGGGGGGGGCATAAAATCCAAGAGACCCAGTACTTC.

CDR3 in DNA: TGCGCCAGCAGCTTTGGGCTAGCGGGCTCATCAGAGACCCAGTACTTC. It encodes CASSFGLAGSSETQYF. This chain links TRBV5-1 with TRBJ2-5; 8 bases are shared with TRBD2. The junction had 10 bases not matched to a gene; V was cut back by 2 bases and J by 4 bases. Germline-derived CDR1 and CDR2 are SGHRS and YFSETQ. The CDR3 has 16 amino acids.

This clonotype was counted a few times. V usage is TRBV29-1 and J usage is TRBJ2-7; no definite D call. V shed 0 bases and J shed 0 bases, with 6 bases lying between them. This CDR3 region has 13 residues. The germline V gene has CDR1 SQVTM and CDR2 ANQGSEA. The CDR3 loop is CSVEEGISYEQYF. CDR3 nucleotides: TGCAGCGTTGAAGAAGGGATCTCCTACGAGCAGTACTTC.

This sequence joins TRBV20-1 and TRBJ2-1; D is ambiguous. Trimming pared 5 bases from V and 5 bases from J, leaving 7 bases between. The CDR3 length is 11 residues. CDR1 and CDR2 (germline): DFQATT, SNEGSKA (reference sequence). For the CDR3, the DNA is TGCAGTGCTCCCTATGACAATGAGCAGTTCTTC. This gives the protein CSAPYDNEQFF.

The chain employs TRBV4-1 and TRBJ2-7, with D perhaps matching TRBD1 (6 bases). Deletions cut 3 bases from V and 2 bases from J, with 11 bases between. Per the germline V gene, CDR1 is MGHRA and CDR2 is YSYEKL. The CDR3 has 14 residues. The CDR3 sequence: CASSQTGLTYEQYF. CDR3 nucleotides: TGCGCCAGCAGCCAGACAGGCCTCACCTACGAGCAGTACTTC.

The chain carries TRBV3-1 and TRBJ1-4, with unresolved D. CDR1 LGHDT and CDR2 YNNKEL come from the germline V gene (reference sequence). The V end lost 4 bases, the J end lost 7 bases, and 13 bases lay between the germline ends. The CDR3 is made up of 14 amino acids. CDR3 residues: CASSLPQRCEKLFF. The DNA of the CDR3 is TGTGCCAGCAGCCTCCCCCAGCGGTGTGAAAAACTGTTTTTT.

This clonotype was recorded only once. This chain connects TRBV12-3 or TRBV12-4 to TRBJ1-2; no definite D call. The V gene lost 3 bases and the J gene lost 4 bases, with 18 bases spanning the gap. This CDR3 spans 16 amino acids. CDR3 region: CASSFLYRLIPYGYTF. In nucleotides, the CDR3 is TGTGCCAGCAGTTTTCTTTACAGATTAATTCCCTATGGCTACACCTTC.

This clonotype was seen a few times. This chain uses TRBV20-1 with TRBJ2-7; D might be TRBD1 (6 bases). This CDR3 contains 13 residues. The V and J ends lost 5 bases and 2 bases respectively, with 13 bases between them. Germline lookup yields CDR1 DFQATT and CDR2 SNEGSKA (reference sequence). This CDR3 is CSAPRDTTYEQYF. DNA for the CDR3: TGCAGTGCTCCCCGGGACACTACCTACGAGCAGTACTTC.

This clonotype was detected a few times. The chain joins TRBV20-1 to TRBJ2-3; 9 bases fit TRBD2. Trimming at V came to 6 bases and at J to 1 base, leaving 5 bases not matched to a gene. This CDR3 has 14 residues. The V gene's germline CDR1 is DFQATT and CDR2 SNEGSKA (reference sequence). Here the CDR3 reads CSARSGRRTDTQYF. The CDR3 DNA is TGCAGTGCACGGAGCGGGAGGCGCACAGATACGCAGTATTTT.

As to this clonotype: Germline is not matched at one junction end, which may reflect a read error. This chain connects TRBV7-2 to TRBJ2-5; 9 bases agree with TRBD1. This CDR3 region has 14 residues. The germline CDR1 and CDR2 sequences are SGHTA and FQGNSA. CDR3 in DNA: TGTGCCCGCAGCTCCGGGACAGGGATGAGGGAGCAGTACTTC. It codes for CARSSGTGMREQYF.